This T cell receptor beta chain comes out of a study of cytomegalovirus exposure and HLA in healthy donors. The PCR used 60 Vbeta and 13 Jbeta primers. Here immunoSEQ multiplex PCR was the method, and the copy in TCRdb shows in-frame clones only, minus some. Of approximately 150,000 clones detected, about four fifths appear once; the ten largest clones hold 6% to 8%. The germline V gene has CDR1 SGDLS and CDR2 YYNGEE. The CDR3 runs to 11 residues. V shed 3 bases and J shed 5 bases, with 3 bases lying between them. V usage is TRBV9 and J usage is TRBJ2-1; D gene ambiguous. Sequenced: PBMCs. This TCR came from a male donor in good health and CMV-seropositive. This chain's CDR3 is CASSGDNEQFF. In nucleotides, the CDR3 is TGTGCCAGCAGCGGAGACAATGAGCAGTTCTTC.